This T cell receptor (beta chain) was identified in a study of shared clonotypes between healthy human individuals. Study-level information: Per donor, CD8 memory used one plate, CD8 naive used two, CD4 memory used three and CD4 naive used three. Study-wide results and limits: Clonotype sharing among donors, it was expected, would be affected by sequencing depth.

Remarks on this clone: The antigen is undetermined.

Germline V CDR1 and CDR2: SGHNT, YENEEA. The V end was cut by 4 bases, the J end by 5 bases, with 17 bases between. CDR3 size: 16 residues. Naive-designated CD8 cells lacked CD45RO, were positively enriched for CCR7, and omitted terminally differentiated effector memory CD45RA+ cells. It was across several immunoSEQ plates that each subset's genomic DNA was evenly split. Only in-frame clones appear in the TCRdb table, and some are missing; sequencing was by immunoSEQ multiplex PCR. The repertoire consists of some 2,100,000 clones, with 85% to 95% occurring once and the leading ten covering around 1.7%.

This receptor was taken from a man aged 18-30 years in good health. Some clones in this sample may be carry-over from other donors' samples. This chain uses TRBV11-3 with TRBJ2-2, with D tentatively TRBD2 (7 bases). Sequenced: naive CD8+ T cells from PBMCs. The CDR3 loop reads CASSSKSGGRTGELFF. The CDR3 bases are TGTGCCAGCAGCTCCAAGTCCGGGGGGCGAACCGGGGAGCTGTTTTTT.